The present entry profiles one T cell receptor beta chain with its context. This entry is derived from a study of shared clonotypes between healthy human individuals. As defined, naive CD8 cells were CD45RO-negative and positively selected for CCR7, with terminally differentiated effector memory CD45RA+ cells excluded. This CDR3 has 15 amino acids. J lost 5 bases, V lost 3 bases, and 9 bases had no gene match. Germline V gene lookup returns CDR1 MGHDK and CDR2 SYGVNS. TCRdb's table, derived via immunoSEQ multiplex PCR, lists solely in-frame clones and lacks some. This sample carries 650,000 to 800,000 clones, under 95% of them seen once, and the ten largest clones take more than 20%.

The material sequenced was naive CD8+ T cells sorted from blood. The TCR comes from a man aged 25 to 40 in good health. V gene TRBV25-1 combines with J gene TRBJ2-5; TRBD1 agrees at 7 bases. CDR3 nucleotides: TGTGCCAGCAGTGACAGGGGGATGGGCCAGGAGACCCAGTACTTC. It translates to CASSDRGMGQETQYF.